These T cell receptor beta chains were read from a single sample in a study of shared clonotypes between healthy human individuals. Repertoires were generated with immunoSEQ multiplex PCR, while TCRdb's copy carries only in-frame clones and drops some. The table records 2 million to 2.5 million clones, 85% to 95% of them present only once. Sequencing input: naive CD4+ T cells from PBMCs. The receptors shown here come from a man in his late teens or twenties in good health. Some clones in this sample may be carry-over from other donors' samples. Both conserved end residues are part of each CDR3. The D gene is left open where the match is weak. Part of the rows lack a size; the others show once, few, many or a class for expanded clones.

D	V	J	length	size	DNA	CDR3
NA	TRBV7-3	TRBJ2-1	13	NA	TGTGCCAGCAGCCCCTCGTTTGACAATGAGCAGTTCTTC	CASSPSFDNEQFF
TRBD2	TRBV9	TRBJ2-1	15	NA	TGTGCCAGCAGCCCCCGGGAGGGCTCCTACAATGAGCAGTTCTTC	CASSPREGSYNEQFF
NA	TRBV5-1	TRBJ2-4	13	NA	TGCGCCAGCAGCTTGGCACAGCAAAACATTCAGTACTTC	CASSLAQQNIQYF
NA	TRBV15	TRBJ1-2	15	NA	TGTGCCACCAGCCCTGGGGCACATCGACCCTCTGGCTACACCTTC	CATSPGAHRPSGYTF
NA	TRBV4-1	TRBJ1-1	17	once	TGCGCCAGCAGCCAACCCATCCCGGGACGGCGGAACACTGAAGCTTTCTTT	CASSQPIPGRRNTEAFF
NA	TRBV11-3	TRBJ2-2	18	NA	TGTGCCAGCAGCTTAGAGATCCCCCTGGGACCACCCACCGGGGAGCTGTTTTTT	CASSLEIPLGPPTGELFF
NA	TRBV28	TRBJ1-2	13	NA	TGTGCCAGCAGTTTACAGGGAGGATATGGCTACACCTTC	CASSLQGGYGYTF
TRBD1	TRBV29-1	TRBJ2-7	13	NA	TGCAGCGTTTCCGGGACAGGGTCGTACGAGCAGTACTTC	CSVSGTGSYEQYF
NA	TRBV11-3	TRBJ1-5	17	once	TGTGCCAGCAGCTTAGCTGGACACGAGCATAGCAATCAGCCCCAGCATTTT	CASSLAGHEHSNQPQHF
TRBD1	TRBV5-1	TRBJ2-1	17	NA	TGCGCCAGCAGCTTAACGGGACAGTCCATGGCCTACAATGAGCAGTTCTTC	CASSLTGQSMAYNEQFF
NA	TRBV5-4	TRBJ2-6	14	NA	TGTGCCAGCAGCTCCTCCCCTTCCGCGGGCGTCCTGACTTTC	CASSSSPSAGVLTF
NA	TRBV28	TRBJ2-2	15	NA	TGTGCCAGCACTTACATGGGAGTTGCCACCGGGGAGCTGTTTTTT	CASTYMGVATGELFF
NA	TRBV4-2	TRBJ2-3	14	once	TGTGCCAGCAGCCAAACACGGGAGTTTGATACGCAGTATTTT	CASSQTREFDTQYF
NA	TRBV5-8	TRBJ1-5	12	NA	TGTGCCAGCAGCCCCGAAAATCAGCCCCAGCATTTT	CASSPENQPQHF
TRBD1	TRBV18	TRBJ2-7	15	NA	TGTGCCAGCTCACCCACGGGACAGGGGGCTCACGAGCAGTACTTC	CASSPTGQGAHEQYF
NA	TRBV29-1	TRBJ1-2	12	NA	TGCAGCGTTGAGCGGAGAAGCTATGGCTACACCTTC	CSVERRSYGYTF
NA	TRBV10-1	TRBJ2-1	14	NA	TGCGCCAGTAGCTTGGCCGGGAACCACAATGAGCAGTTCTTC	CASSLAGNHNEQFF
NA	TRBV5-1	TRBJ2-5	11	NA	TGCGCCAGCAGCTTCGCAGAGACCCAGTACTTC	CASSFAETQYF
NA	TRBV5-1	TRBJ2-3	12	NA	TGCGCCAGCAGCTTGGCGACAGATACGCAGTATTTT	CASSLATDTQYF
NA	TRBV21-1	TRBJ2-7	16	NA	TGTGCCAGCAACGGAGTAGCGGGTAGGGTCTCCTACGAGCAGTACTTC	CASNGVAGRVSYEQYF
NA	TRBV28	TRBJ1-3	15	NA	TGTGCCAGCAGTTTCCGGACGAGCTCTGGAAACACCATATATTTT	CASSFRTSSGNTIYF
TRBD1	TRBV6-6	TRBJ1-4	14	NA	TGTGCCAGCAGATCACAGGGGGCCGGTGAAAAACTGTTTTTT	CASRSQGAGEKLFF
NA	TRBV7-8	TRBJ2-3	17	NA	TGTGCCAGCAGCCAAAACGGTCAGGGTGCGGGCACAGATACGCAGTATTTT	CASSQNGQGAGTDTQYF
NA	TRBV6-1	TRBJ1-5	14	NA	TGTGCCAGCGGGAGTTCTGGGTCGAATCAGCCCCAGCATTTT	CASGSSGSNQPQHF
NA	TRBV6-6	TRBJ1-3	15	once	TGTGCCAGCAGTCTGGGGGGGGGTACAGGAAACACCATATATTTT	CASSLGGGTGNTIYF
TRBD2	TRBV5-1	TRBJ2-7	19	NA	TGCGCCAGCAGCCCCCGGTCCCTAGCCCGCCTAGCGGAGACCTACGAGCAGTACTTC	CASSPRSLARLAETYEQYF
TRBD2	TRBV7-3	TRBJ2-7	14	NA	TGTGCCAGCAGCCCGACTAGCGGGCCCTACGAGCAGTACTTC	CASSPTSGPYEQYF
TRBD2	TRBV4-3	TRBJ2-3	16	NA	TGCGCCAGCAGCCAAGGGAGCGGGAGGGCCCCAGATACGCAGTATTTT	CASSQGSGRAPDTQYF
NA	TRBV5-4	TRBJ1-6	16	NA	TGTGCCAGCAGCCCTATGGCAGGACAGAAAAATTCACCCCTCCACTTT	CASSPMAGQKNSPLHF
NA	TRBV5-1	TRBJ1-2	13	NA	TGCGCCAGCAGCCCCCGGCAGGGCTATGGCTACACCTTC	CASSPRQGYGYTF
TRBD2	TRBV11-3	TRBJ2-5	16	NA	TGTGCCAGCAGCTTGGGACTAGCGGGAGGACAAGAGACCCAGTACTTC	CASSLGLAGGQETQYF
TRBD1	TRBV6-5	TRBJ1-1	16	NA	TGTGCCAGCAGTTACTCGAGGGGACAGAGGGGCACTGAAGCTTTCTTT	CASSYSRGQRGTEAFF